Described below is a single T cell receptor (beta chain) sequence and its context. This entry comes from a study of follicular helper T cells after annual influenza vaccination. Germline V gene data show CDR1 as SGHNT and CDR2 as YYREEE (reference sequence). The J segment lost 1 base and the V segment lost 6 bases, leaving 7 bases of the junction unmatched. This CDR3 spans 16 amino acids. Time point noted: 2015-2016 season, 7 days after influenza vaccination. Each time point used 40 to 100 mL of blood. Produced via immunoSEQ multiplex PCR; TCRdb's table is partial and in-frame only. Among 5,500 to 7,000 clones, around nine tenths were seen once, and the ten largest hold 0.69%.

This chain links TRBV5-4 with TRBJ2-3; the match to TRBD2 covers 11 bases. The specimen comprised CXCR5+ CD38- circulating T follicular helper cells from blood, sampled 7 days after influenza vaccination. Subset meaning: circulating Tfh, non-naive CD4+CXCR5+PD-1+ (ICOS+CD38+ or ICOS-CD38-). The sequence came from an adult who received the influenza vaccine. DNA for the CDR3: TGTGCCAGCACCGTAAAGGGACTAGCGGGCACAGATACGCAGTATTTT. Protein product: CASTVKGLAGTDTQYF.